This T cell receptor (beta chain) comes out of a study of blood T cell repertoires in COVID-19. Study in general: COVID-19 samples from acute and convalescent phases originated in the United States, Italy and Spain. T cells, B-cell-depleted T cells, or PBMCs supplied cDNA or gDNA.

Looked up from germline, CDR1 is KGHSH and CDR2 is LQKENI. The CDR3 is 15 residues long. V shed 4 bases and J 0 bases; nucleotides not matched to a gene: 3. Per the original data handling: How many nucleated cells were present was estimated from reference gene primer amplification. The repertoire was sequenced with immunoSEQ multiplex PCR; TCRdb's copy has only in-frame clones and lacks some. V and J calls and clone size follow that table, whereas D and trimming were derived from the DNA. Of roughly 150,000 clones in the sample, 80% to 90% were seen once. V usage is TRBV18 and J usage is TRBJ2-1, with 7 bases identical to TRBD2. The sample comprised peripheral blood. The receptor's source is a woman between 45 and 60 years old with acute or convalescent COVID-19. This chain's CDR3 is CASSRLADSYNEQFF. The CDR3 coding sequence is TGTGCCAGCTCACGCCTAGCGGACTCCTACAATGAGCAGTTCTTC. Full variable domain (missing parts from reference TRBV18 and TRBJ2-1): NAGVMQNPRHLVRRRGQEARLRCSPMKGHSHVYWYRQLPEEGLKFMVYLQKENIIDESGMPKERFSAEFPKEGPSILRIQQVVRGDSAAYFCASSRLADSYNEQFFGPGTRLTVL.